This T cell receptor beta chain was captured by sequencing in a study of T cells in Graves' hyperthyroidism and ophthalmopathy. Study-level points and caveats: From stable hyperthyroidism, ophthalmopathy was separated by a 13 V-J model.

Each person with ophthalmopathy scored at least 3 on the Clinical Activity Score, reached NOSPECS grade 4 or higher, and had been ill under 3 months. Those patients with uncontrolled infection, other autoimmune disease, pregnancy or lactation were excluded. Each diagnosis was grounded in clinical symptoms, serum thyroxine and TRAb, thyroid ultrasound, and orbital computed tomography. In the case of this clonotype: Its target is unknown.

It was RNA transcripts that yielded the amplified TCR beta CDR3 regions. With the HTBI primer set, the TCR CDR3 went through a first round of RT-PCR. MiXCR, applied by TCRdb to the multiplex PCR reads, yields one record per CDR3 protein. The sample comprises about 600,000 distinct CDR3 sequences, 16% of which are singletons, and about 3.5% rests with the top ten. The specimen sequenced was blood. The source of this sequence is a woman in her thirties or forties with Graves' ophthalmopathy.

The CDR3 coding sequence is TGTGCCAGCAGCTCTTTTGGGAACGAGCAGTACTTC. Amino acid sequence: CASSSFGNEQYF. The chain employs TRBV7-9 and TRBJ2-7; D remains unclear. The germline V and J ends were trimmed by 4 bases and 5 bases, with 9 bases remaining between them. Germline V gives CDR1 SEHNR, CDR2 FQNEAQ (reference sequence). The CDR3 is made up of 12 amino acids.